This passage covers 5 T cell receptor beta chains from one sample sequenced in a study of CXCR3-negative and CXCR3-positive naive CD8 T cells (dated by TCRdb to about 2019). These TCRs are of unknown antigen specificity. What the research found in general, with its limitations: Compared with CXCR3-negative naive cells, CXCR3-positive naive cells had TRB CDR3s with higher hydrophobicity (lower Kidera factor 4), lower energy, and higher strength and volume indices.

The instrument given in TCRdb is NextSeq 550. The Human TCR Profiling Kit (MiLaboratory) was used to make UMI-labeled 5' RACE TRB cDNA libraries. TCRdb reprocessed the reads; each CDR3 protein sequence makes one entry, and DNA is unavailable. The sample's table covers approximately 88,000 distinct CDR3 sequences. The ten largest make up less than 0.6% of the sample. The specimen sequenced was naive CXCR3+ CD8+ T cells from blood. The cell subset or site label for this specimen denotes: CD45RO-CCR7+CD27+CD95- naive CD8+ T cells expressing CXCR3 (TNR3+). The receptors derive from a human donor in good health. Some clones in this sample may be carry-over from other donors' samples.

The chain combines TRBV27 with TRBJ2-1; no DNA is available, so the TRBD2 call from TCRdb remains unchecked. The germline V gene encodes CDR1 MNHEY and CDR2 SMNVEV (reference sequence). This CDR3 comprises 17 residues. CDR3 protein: CARRRQLAGCYNNEQFF.

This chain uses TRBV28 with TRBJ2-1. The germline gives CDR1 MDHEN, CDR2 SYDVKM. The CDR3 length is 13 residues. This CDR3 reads CAISLSSYNEQFF.

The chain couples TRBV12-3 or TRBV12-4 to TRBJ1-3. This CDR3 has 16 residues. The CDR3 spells CASSPTEGFEGNTIYF.

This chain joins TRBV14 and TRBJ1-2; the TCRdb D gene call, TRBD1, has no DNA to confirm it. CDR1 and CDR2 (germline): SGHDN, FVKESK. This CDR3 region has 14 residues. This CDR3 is CASSQGGTNYGYTF.

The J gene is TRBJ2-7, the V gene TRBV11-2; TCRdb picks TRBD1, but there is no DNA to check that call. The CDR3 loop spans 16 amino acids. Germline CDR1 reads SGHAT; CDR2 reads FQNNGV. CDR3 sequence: CASSLVWTGMPYEQYF.